Presented here are 27 T cell receptor beta chains from one specimen sequenced in a study of cytotoxic CD8 clonotypes in ibrutinib-treated CLL. Sequenced by immunoSEQ multiplex PCR; TCRdb stores in-frame clones only, minus some. Among around 330,000 clones listed, 60% to 80% were seen once. The input for sequencing was PBMCs, taken after 36 months of ibrutinib treatment. These TCRs come from a human donor with chronic lymphocytic leukemia.

V and J are TRBV6-6 and TRBJ2-7; D is uncertain. Trimming stripped 2 bases from V and 2 bases from J, with 4 bases between. In germline, CDR1 is MNHNY, CDR2 SVGAGI (reference sequence). The CDR3 spans 12 residues. CDR3 loop: CASSYLPYEQYF. The CDR3, as DNA: TGTGCCAGCAGTTACCTGCCCTACGAGCAGTACTTC.

The V call is TRBV4-1, the J call TRBJ2-1, with TRBD2 matching 10 bases. There are 18 residues in the CDR3. Trimming took 2 bases from V and 3 from J; bases not matched to a gene: 10. Germline values: CDR1 MGHRA, CDR2 YSYEKL. The CDR3 nucleotides read TGCGCCAGCAGCCAACACGGCCCCCGACTAGCGGGCTACAATGAGCAGTTCTTC. It specifies CASSQHGPRLAGYNEQFF.

This clone showed up just a few times. This chain uses TRBV9 with TRBJ2-7, with a weak D call TRBD1 (5 bases). The germline gives CDR1 SGDLS, CDR2 YYNGEE. CDR3 length equals 15 residues. Deletions cut 3 bases from V and 3 bases from J, with 16 bases between. Here the CDR3 DNA reads TGTGCCAGCAGCGAGGGGTCAGGGAAATACTACGAGCAGTACTTC. Translated: CASSEGSGKYYEQYF.

This chain joins TRBV2 and TRBJ2-4; tentatively, D is TRBD1 (5 bases). From germline, CDR1 is SNHLY and CDR2 FYNNEI. This CDR3 region has 18 residues. V dropped 3 bases and J dropped 0 bases, with 18 bases sitting between them. Here the CDR3 DNA reads TGTGCCAGCAGTGAGGGGCGAACAGTTTACTTAGCCAAAAACATTCAGTACTTC. Protein sequence: CASSEGRTVYLAKNIQYF.

The chain joins TRBV28 to TRBJ2-7; no clear D. The germline V gene has CDR1 MDHEN and CDR2 SYDVKM. The CDR3 contains 11 residues. Trimming shortened V by 4 bases and J by 9 bases, and 10 bases separated the two germline ends. This chain's CDR3 is CASSYPPVQYF. The CDR3 region has the DNA TGTGCCAGCAGTTACCCCCCTGTGCAGTACTTC. Filled out from reference TRBV28 and TRBJ2-7, the complete variable domain reads DVKVTQSSRYLVKRTGEKVFLECVQDMDHENMFWYRQDPGLGLRLIYFSYDVKMKEKGDIPEGYSVSREKKERFSLILESASTNQTSMYLCASSYPPVQYFGPGTRLTVT.

There are a few counts of this clone. The gene calls are TRBV13 and TRBJ2-7; unclear D gene. The CDR3 totals 13 residues. From germline, CDR1 is PRHDT and CDR2 FYEKMQ (reference sequence). Trimming removed 6 bases from V and 4 bases from J, with 13 bases in between. The CDR3 region is CASRKKTSYEQYF. CDR3 coding DNA: TGTGCCAGCAGAAAAAAGACGAGTTACGAGCAGTACTTC.

This sequence joins TRBV11-2 and TRBJ2-7; D may match TRBD1 or TRBD2 (5 bases each). The CDR3 has 15 residues. The germline gives CDR1 SGHAT, CDR2 FQNNGV. Trimming pared 6 bases from V and 6 bases from J, leaving 21 bases between. The chain's CDR3 is CASSSTGTGAPEQYF. DNA for the CDR3: TGTGCCAGCAGTTCCACCGGGACCGGGGCCCCCGAGCAGTACTTC.

The chain employs TRBV9 and TRBJ2-3; 7 positions agree with TRBD2. With V trimmed by 0 bases and J by 8 bases, 3 bases remained unmatched. The CDR3 runs to 13 residues. Germline CDR1 reads SGDLS; CDR2 reads YYNGEE. The CDR3 nucleotides are TGTGCCAGCAGCGTAGGCGGGGAGGGTACGCAGTATTTT. Residues: CASSVGGEGTQYF.

The V and J genes are TRBV15 and TRBJ2-7, with D possibly called TRBD1 or TRBD2 (5 bases each). The V gene's germline CDR1 is LNHNV and CDR2 YYDKDF (reference sequence). The CDR3 covers 13 residues. Trimming took off 5 bases at V and 11 bases at J, with 19 bases between the two ends. As DNA, the CDR3 is TGTGCCACCAGCCCTTCAGGGACCCTTCCGAAGTACTTC. Its protein is CATSPSGTLPKYF.

The rearrangement links TRBV6-4 to TRBJ2-1; D could derive from TRBD1 or TRBD2 (6 bases each). V shed 4 bases and J shed 7 bases, with 14 bases lying between them. Looked up from germline, CDR1 is MRHNA and CDR2 is SNTAGT. This CDR3 comprises 14 residues. CDR3 nucleotide sequence: TGTGCCAGCAGTGCTCAAAAGGGGGGAAATGAGCAGTTCTTC. It is translated as CASSAQKGGNEQFF.

Only a few counts were recorded for this clone. V is TRBV18 and J is TRBJ2-3, with D possibly called TRBD1 or TRBD2 (5 bases each). CDR1 is KGHSH, CDR2 LQKENI, per germline. The CDR3 loop spans 16 amino acids. V was cut by 6 bases and J by 6 bases, with 22 bases left in between. CDR3 protein: CASSNTVASSGDTQYF. The DNA for the CDR3 is TGTGCCAGCTCGAACACCGTGGCTAGCTCAGGGGATACGCAGTATTTT. The full variable domain, in which reference TRBV18 and TRBJ2-3 provide the parts outside the CDR3, is NAGVMQNPRHLVRRRGQEARLRCSPMKGHSHVYWYRQLPEEGLKFMVYLQKENIIDESGMPKERFSAEFPKEGPSILRIQQVVRGDSAAYFCASSNTVASSGDTQYFGPGTRLTVL.

The V and J genes are TRBV27 and TRBJ2-7; the match to TRBD1 covers 7 bases. From germline, CDR1 is MNHEY and CDR2 SMNVEV (reference sequence). The CDR3 contains 14 residues. J gave up 1 base and V 8 bases, and 8 bases lay outside the gene matches. Here the CDR3 reads CASARTGKSYEQYF. In nucleotides, the CDR3 is TGTGCCAGCGCCAGGACAGGAAAATCCTACGAGCAGTACTTC.

V gene TRBV7-3 combines with J gene TRBJ2-1; D is unresolved. Trimming cost V 4 bases and J 4 bases, with 8 bases left between them. Germline values: CDR1 SGHTA, CDR2 FQGTGA. The CDR3 length is 13 residues. The CDR3 nucleotides are TGTGCCAGCAGCTCAGACCGGTACAATGAGCAGTTCTTC. Translating it yields CASSSDRYNEQFF.

The chain is built from TRBV7-3 and TRBJ2-4, with D perhaps matching TRBD1 (5 bases). The V and J ends lost 2 bases and 7 bases respectively, with 9 bases between them. The CDR3 has 13 amino acids. The germline CDR1 and CDR2 sequences are SGHTA and FQGTGA. In DNA, the CDR3 is TGTGCCAGCAGCTTATACCCAGGGAACATTCAGTACTTC. Translated, it gives CASSLYPGNIQYF.

This clone was recorded a few times. The chain carries TRBV9 and TRBJ2-3, with D perhaps being TRBD1 or TRBD2 (5 bases each). Trimming stripped 2 bases from V and 0 bases from J, with 10 bases between. The CDR3 sequence is 15 residues long. CDR1 and CDR2 from the germline V gene are SGDLS and YYNGEE. The CDR3 sequence: CASSVGDPSTDTQYF. Written as DNA, the CDR3 is TGTGCCAGCAGCGTCGGGGACCCTAGCACAGATACGCAGTATTTT. Together with reference TRBV9 and TRBJ2-3, the CDR3 gives the full variable domain: DSGVTQTPKHLITATGQRVTLRCSPRSGDLSVYWYQQSLDQGLQFLIQYYNGEERAKGNILERFSAQQFPDLHSELNLSSLELGDSALYFCASSVGDPSTDTQYFGPGTRLTVL.

The chain has TRBV6-5 and TRBJ2-3, with D tentatively TRBD2 (6 bases). The germline gives CDR1 MNHEY, CDR2 SVGAGI. V gave up 2 bases and J gave up 1 base, with 10 bases separating them. The CDR3 is 15 residues long. CDR3 in DNA: TGTGCCAGCAGTTACGCGGGGTGGGGCACAGATACGCAGTATTTT. Its protein is CASSYAGWGTDTQYF.

The chain carries TRBV4-1 and TRBJ1-5, with TRBD1 identical over 9 bases. V lost 0 bases, J lost 6 bases, and 9 bases stayed unmatched. The CDR3 has 17 amino acids. The germline V gene has CDR1 MGHRA and CDR2 YSYEKL. The CDR3 coding sequence is TGCGCCAGCAGCCAAGATCGGCACAGGGGGCTAAGTCAGCCCCAGCATTTT. As protein: CASSQDRHRGLSQPQHF.

This clone appeared a few times. The chain combines TRBV7-9 with TRBJ2-4; D gene ambiguous. CDR1 SEHNR and CDR2 FQNEAQ come from the germline V gene (reference sequence). V shed 1 base and J shed 7 bases, with 8 bases lying between them. CDR3 size: 13 residues. Written as DNA, the CDR3 is TGTGCCAGCAGCTTAGGCAGCCACAACATTCAGTACTTC. Encoded protein: CASSLGSHNIQYF.

The CDR3 DNA reads as TGCGCCAGCAGGGACAGGGGGTTAGAGAACACCGGGGAGCTGTTTTTT. Translating it yields CASRDRGLENTGELFF. The chain couples TRBV5-1 to TRBJ2-2; 10 bases are a match to TRBD1. The CDR3 extends over 16 amino acids. Germline V gives CDR1 SGHRS, CDR2 YFSETQ. Trimming took 5 bases from V and 1 from J; bases not matched to a gene: 5.

This rearrangement joins TRBV11-1 to TRBJ2-6, with TRBD2 matching 10 bases. The germline V gene has CDR1 SGHAT and CDR2 FQDESV (reference sequence). This CDR3 region has 16 residues. Trimming at V came to 6 bases and at J to 2 bases, leaving 4 bases not matched to a gene. The CDR3 protein is CASRSGRGAGANVLTF. CDR3 nucleotide sequence: TGTGCCAGCAGAAGCGGGAGGGGGGCTGGGGCCAACGTCCTGACTTTC.

This sequence joins TRBV28 and TRBJ2-7; 9 bases are shared with TRBD2. CDR1 and CDR2 (germline): MDHEN, SYDVKM. V shed 2 bases, J shed 5 bases, and the junction held 4 bases outside the gene matches. CDR3 length equals 14 residues. This CDR3 is CASSLAGGQDEQYF. The CDR3 DNA reads TGTGCCAGCAGTTTAGCGGGAGGGCAGGACGAGCAGTACTTC.

This sequence joins TRBV28 and TRBJ2-5, with a tentative D call TRBD1 (6 bases). Trimming removed 5 bases at V and 2 bases at J, with 18 bases between. Germline CDR1 and CDR2: MDHEN and SYDVKM. The CDR3 totals 16 residues. The CDR3: CASSLPPGQLQETQYF. The DNA for the CDR3 is TGTGCCAGCAGTCTACCACCGGGACAACTACAAGAGACCCAGTACTTC. Full variable domain (outside the CDR3, taken from reference TRBV28 and TRBJ2-5): DVKVTQSSRYLVKRTGEKVFLECVQDMDHENMFWYRQDPGLGLRLIYFSYDVKMKEKGDIPEGYSVSREKKERFSLILESASTNQTSMYLCASSLPPGQLQETQYFGPGTRLLVL.

The sample holds a few counts of this clone. This chain uses TRBV28 with TRBJ2-3; 15 nucleotides align to TRBD2. This CDR3 has 18 residues. The V gene end was trimmed by 6 bases and the J gene end by 2 bases; junction bases not matched to a gene: 9. Germline V gene data show CDR1 as MDHEN and CDR2 as SYDVKM. CDR3 residues: CASSQGLAGGHDTDTQYF. CDR3 DNA: TGTGCCAGCAGCCAGGGACTAGCGGGAGGCCATGACACAGATACGCAGTATTTT.

This clone occurred a few times. One end of the junction fails to match germline, which may point to a read error. The chain combines TRBV5-1 with TRBJ2-3; a possible D gene is TRBD2 (6 bases). This CDR3 spans 16 amino acids. Germline CDR1 reads SGHRS; CDR2 reads YFSETQ. The CDR3 nucleotides read TGCGCCAGCAGCTCCGTCCGGGAGTGGGGCACAGATGCGCAGTATTTT. Its translation is CASSSVREWGTDAQYF.

The chain carries TRBV27 and TRBJ1-2; the match to TRBD1 covers 7 bases. The J segment lost 8 bases and the V segment lost 5 bases, leaving 11 bases of the junction unmatched. Germline V gene data show CDR1 as MNHEY and CDR2 as SMNVEV (reference sequence). CDR3 length: 14 residues. The CDR3 region is CASSRQGERTGYTF. The CDR3 DNA reads TGTGCCAGCAGTCGACAGGGTGAGAGAACGGGCTACACCTTC.

The chain links TRBV4-3 to TRBJ2-7, with D maybe TRBD1 (5 bases). CDR3 length: 12 residues. From germline, CDR1 is LGHNA and CDR2 YSLEER. V dropped 7 bases and J dropped 6 bases, with 13 bases sitting between them. As DNA, the CDR3 is TGCGCCAGCACCCTCCCAGGGTCCGAGCAGTACTTC. It translates to CASTLPGSEQYF.

The genes are TRBV13 and TRBJ2-3; no definite D call. The V gene lost 3 bases and the J gene lost 2 bases, with 6 bases spanning the gap. Germline CDR1 reads PRHDT; CDR2 reads FYEKMQ (reference sequence). This CDR3 region has 13 residues. CDR3 nucleotides: TGTGCCAGCAGCTTCCCGGACACAGATACGCAGTATTTT. It yields the protein CASSFPDTDTQYF.